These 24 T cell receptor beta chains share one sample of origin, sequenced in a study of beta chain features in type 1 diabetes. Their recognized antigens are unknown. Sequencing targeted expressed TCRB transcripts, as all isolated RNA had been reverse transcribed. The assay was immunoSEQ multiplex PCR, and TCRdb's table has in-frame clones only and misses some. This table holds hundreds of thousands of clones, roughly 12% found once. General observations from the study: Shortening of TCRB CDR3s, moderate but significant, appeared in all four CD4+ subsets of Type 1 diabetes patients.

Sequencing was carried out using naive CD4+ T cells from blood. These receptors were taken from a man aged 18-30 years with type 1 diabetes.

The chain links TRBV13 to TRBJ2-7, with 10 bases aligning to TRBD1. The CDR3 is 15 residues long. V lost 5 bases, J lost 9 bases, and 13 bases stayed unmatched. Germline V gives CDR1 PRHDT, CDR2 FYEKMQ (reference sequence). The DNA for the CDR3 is TGTGCCAGCAGCCCAAAGGACAGGGGGAATTTTGGGCAGTACTTC. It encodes CASSPKDRGNFGQYF. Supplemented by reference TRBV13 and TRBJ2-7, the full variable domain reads AAGVIQSPRHLIKEKRETATLKCYPIPRHDTVYWYQQGPGQDPQFLISFYEKMQSDKGSIPDRFSAQQFSDYHSELNMSSLELGDSALYFCASSPKDRGNFGQYFGPGTRLTVT.

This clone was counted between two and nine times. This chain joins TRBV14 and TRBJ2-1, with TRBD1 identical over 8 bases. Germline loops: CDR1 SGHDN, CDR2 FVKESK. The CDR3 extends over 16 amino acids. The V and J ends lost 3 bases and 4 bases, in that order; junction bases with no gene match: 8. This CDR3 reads CASSHLGQGKYNEQFF. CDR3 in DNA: TGTGCCAGCAGCCACCTCGGACAGGGAAAGTACAATGAGCAGTTCTTC.

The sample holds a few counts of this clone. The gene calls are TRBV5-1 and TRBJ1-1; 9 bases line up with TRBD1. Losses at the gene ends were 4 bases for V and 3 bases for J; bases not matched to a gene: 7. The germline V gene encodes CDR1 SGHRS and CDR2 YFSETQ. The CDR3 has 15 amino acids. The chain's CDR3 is CASSTGQGQHTEAFF. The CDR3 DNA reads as TGCGCCAGCAGCACAGGACAGGGGCAACACACTGAAGCTTTCTTT.

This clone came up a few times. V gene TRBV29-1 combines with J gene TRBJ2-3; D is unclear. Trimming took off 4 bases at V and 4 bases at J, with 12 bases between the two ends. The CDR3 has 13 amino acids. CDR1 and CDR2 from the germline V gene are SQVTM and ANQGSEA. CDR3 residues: CSVADRVSDTQYF. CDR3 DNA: TGCAGCGTTGCCGATCGGGTATCAGATACGCAGTATTTT.

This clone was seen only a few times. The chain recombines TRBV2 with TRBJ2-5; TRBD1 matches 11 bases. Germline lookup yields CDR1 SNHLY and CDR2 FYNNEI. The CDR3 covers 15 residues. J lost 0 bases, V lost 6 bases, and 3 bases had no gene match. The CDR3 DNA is TGTGCCAGCAGCGGACAGGGGGCGAACCAAGAGACCCAGTACTTC. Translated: CASSGQGANQETQYF.

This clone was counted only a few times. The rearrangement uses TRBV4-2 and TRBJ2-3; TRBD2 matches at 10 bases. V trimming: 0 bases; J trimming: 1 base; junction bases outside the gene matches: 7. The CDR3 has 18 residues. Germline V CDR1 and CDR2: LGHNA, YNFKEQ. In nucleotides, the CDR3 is TGTGCCAGCAGCCAAGATGTGGCTAGCGGGGGCCGCACAGATACGCAGTATTTT. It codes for CASSQDVASGGRTDTQYF.

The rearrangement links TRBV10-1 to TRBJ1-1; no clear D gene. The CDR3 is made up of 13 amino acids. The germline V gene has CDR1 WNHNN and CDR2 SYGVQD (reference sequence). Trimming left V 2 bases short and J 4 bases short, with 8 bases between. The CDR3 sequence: CASSETGATEAFF. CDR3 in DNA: TGCGCCAGCAGTGAGACGGGAGCCACTGAAGCTTTCTTT.

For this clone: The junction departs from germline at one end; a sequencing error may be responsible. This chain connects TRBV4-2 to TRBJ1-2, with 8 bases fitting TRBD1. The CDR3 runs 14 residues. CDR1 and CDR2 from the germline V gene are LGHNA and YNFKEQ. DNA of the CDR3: TGTGCCAGCAGCCAAGATCAAGGACAGGGCCTCGTGTCCTTC. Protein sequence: CASSQDQGQGLVSF.

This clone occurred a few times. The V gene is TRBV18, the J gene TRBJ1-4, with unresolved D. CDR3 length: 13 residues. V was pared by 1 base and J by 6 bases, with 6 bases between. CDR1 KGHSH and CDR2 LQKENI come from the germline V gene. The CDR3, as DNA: TGTGCCAGCTCACCACGTGCAGATGAAAAACTGTTTTTT. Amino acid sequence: CASSPRADEKLFF.

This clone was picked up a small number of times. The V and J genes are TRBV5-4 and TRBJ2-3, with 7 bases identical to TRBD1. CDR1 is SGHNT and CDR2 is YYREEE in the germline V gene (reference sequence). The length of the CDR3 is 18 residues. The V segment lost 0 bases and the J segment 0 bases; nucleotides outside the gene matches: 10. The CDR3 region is CASSLDLTGQTSTDTQYF. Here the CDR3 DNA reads TGTGCCAGCAGCTTGGATCTAACGGGACAGACGAGCACAGATACGCAGTATTTT.

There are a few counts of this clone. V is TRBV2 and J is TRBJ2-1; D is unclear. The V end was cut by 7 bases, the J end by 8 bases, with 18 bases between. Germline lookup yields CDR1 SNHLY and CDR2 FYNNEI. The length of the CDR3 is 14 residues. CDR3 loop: CASKNLVTVDEQFF. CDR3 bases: TGTGCCAGCAAAAACTTAGTCACTGTAGATGAGCAGTTCTTC.

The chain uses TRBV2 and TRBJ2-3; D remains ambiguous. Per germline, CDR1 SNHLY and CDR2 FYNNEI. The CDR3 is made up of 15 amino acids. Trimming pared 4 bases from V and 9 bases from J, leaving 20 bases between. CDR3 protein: CASSGNRAPIPTQYF. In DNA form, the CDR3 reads TGTGCCAGCAGTGGCAACCGGGCCCCAATACCCACGCAGTATTTT.

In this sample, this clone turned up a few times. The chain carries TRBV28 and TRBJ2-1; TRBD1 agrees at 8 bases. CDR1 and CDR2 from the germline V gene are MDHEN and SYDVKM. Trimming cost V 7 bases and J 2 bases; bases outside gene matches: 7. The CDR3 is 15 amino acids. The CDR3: CASNLGTGAYNEQFF. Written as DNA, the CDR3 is TGTGCCAGCAACCTTGGGACAGGCGCCTACAATGAGCAGTTCTTC.

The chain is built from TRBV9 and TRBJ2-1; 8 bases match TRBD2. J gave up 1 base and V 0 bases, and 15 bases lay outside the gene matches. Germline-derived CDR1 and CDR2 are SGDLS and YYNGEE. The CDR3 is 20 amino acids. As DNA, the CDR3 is TGTGCCAGCAGCGTAGCTACGGGGGGGTTAATCGTCCTTTCCTACAATGAGCAGTTCTTC. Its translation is CASSVATGGLIVLSYNEQFF.

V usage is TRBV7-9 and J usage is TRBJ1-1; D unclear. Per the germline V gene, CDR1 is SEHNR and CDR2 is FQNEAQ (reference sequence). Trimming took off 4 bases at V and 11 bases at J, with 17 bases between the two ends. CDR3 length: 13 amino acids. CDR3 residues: CASSSSIFNRAFF. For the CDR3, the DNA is TGTGCCAGCAGCTCGAGCATATTTAATAGGGCTTTCTTT.

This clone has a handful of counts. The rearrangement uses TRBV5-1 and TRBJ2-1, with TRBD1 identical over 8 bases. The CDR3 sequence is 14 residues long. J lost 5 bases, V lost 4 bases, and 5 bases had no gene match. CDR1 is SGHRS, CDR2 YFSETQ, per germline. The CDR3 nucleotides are TGCGCCAGCAGCCGGGGACAGGAGGACAATGAGCAGTTCTTC. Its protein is CASSRGQEDNEQFF.

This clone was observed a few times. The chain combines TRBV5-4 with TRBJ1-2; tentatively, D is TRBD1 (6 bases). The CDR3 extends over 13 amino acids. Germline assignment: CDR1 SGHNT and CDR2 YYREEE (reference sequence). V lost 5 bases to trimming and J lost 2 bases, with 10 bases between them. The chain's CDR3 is CASRSDRNYGYTF. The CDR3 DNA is TGTGCCAGCAGATCCGACAGGAACTATGGCTACACCTTC.

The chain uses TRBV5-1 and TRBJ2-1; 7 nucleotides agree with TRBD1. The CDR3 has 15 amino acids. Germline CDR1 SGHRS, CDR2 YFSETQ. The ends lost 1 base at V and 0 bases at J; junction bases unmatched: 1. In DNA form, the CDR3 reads TGCGCCAGCAGCTTGCACAGGGGCTCCTACAATGAGCAGTTCTTC. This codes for CASSLHRGSYNEQFF.

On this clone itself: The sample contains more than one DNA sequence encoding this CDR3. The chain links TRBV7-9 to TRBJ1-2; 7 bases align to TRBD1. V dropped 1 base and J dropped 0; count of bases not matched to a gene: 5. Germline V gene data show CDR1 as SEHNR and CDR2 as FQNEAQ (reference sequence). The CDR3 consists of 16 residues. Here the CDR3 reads CASSLGGTASNYGYTF. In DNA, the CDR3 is TGTGCCAGCAGCTTAGGAGGGACAGCCTCTAACTATGGCTACACCTTC.

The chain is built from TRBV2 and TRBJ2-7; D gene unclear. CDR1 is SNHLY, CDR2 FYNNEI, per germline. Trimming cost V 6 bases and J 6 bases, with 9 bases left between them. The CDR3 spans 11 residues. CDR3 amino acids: CASRAGAEQYF. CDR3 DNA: TGTGCCAGCAGAGCAGGCGCCGAGCAGTACTTC.

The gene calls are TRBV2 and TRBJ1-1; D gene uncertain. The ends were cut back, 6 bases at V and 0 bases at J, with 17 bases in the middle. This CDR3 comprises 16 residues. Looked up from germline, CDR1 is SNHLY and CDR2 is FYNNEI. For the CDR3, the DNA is TGTGCCAGCAGCCTACGACACTCGAGCATGAACACTGAAGCTTTCTTT. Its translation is CASSLRHSSMNTEAFF.

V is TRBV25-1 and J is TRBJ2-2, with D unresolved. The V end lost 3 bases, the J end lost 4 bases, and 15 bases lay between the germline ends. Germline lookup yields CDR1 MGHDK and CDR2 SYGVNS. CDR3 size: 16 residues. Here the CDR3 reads CASSDGPGKGTGELFF. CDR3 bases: TGTGCCAGCAGTGATGGCCCGGGCAAAGGCACCGGGGAGCTGTTTTTT.

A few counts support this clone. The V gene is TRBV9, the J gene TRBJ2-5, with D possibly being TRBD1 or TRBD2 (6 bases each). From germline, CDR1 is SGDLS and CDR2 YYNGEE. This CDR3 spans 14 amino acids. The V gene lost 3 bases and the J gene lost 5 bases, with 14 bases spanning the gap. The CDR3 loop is CASSDGGSGETQYF. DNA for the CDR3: TGTGCCAGCAGCGACGGGGGCTCAGGGGAGACCCAGTACTTC.

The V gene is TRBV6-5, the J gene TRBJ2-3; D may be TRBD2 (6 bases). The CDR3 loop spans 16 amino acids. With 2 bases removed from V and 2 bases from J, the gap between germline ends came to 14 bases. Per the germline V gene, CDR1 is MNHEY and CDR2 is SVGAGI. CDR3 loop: CASSYTGTHPTDTQYF. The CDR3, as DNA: TGTGCCAGCAGTTACACCGGGACTCACCCCACAGATACGCAGTATTTT.